The sample holds a few counts of the clone carrying this TCR beta chain. As yet, its antigen is unknown. These data belong to a study of T-cell memory formation after mild COVID-19. Turning to the study itself: The two donors had largely donor-specific TCR clusters. Findings and caveats of the study: Contracting clones, day 15 to 85, had balanced CD4/CD8, and later expanders favored CD4+. Contracting clones localized mainly to CM and EM when CD4+ and mainly to EMRA when CD8+.

The V gene's germline CDR1 is LGHNA and CDR2 YSLEER. The CDR3 extends over 14 amino acids. V gave up 2 bases and J gave up 7 bases, with 11 bases separating them. TCRdb independently ran MiXCR on the 5' RACE reads; one entry per CDR3 protein. Of 150,000 to 200,000 distinct CDR3 sequences in the sample, about 14% were seen once. The specimen sequenced was PBMCs or a T cell subset sorted from them (not recorded which). V is TRBV4-3 and J is TRBJ2-2; D remains ambiguous. This sequence originates from an adult woman who had mild COVID-19 (a few samples of this study predate the infection). Cell type and time point are not known. In DNA form, the CDR3 reads TGCGCCAGCAGCCAATCTCGAGTTTTCGGGGAGCTGTTTTTT. Protein sequence: CASSQSRVFGELFF.